This TCR beta chain was profiled in a study of CD8 T cells in Susac syndrome. The study, taken as a whole, reports: It was acknowledged by the study that relatively few individuals were included in its TCR sequencing and HLA analysis.

With V trimmed by 5 bases and J by 6 bases, 6 bases remained unmatched. Germline V CDR1 and CDR2: SNHLY, FYNNEI. The length of the CDR3 is 13 residues. CD8+ and CD4+ T cells taken from blood had their TCR beta sequenced. Healthy donors were controls matched for age and sex. Reverse transcription of roughly 0.5 to 1 ug RNA was carried out with random hexamers. immunoSEQ multiplex PCR amplified TCR beta CDR3 across 54 Vbeta, 13 Jbeta. TCRdb itself ran the immunoSEQ multiplex PCR reads through MiXCR, one entry per CDR3 protein. The sample records under 200,000 distinct CDR3 sequences, more than 90% being singletons. On this clonotype: The antigen remains unidentified.

Material for sequencing was CD4+ T cells from PBMCs. The J gene is TRBJ2-7, the V gene TRBV2, with 8 positions matching TRBD2. The source of this sequence is a human donor in good health. In nucleotides, the CDR3 is TGTGCCAGCAGTCCCAGCGGGGGCGCCGAGCAGTACTTC. Its translation is CASSPSGGAEQYF. The whole variable domain, remainder taken from reference TRBV2 and TRBJ2-7, is EPEVTQTPSHQVTQMGQEVILRCVPISNHLYFYWYRQILGQKVEFLVSFYNNEISEKSEIFDDQFSVERPDGSNFTLKIRSTKLEDSAMYFCASSPSGGAEQYFGPGTRLTVT.